A single sample is the source of the 24 T cell receptor beta chains below, sequenced in a study of OX40 agonist ivuxolimab in advanced cancers. Assay: immunoSEQ multiplex PCR; the TCRdb copy retains only in-frame clones and omits some. The sample consists of under 35,000 clones, roughly 89% of them appearing once. Source: CD4+ or CD8+ T cells sorted from blood, taken in a trial of the OX40 agonist ivuxolimab. The receptors stem from an adult with an advanced solid tumor such as melanoma, head and neck, liver or kidney cancer.

V is TRBV15 and J is TRBJ2-2; D is possibly TRBD2 (7 bases). Trimming cost V 6 bases and J 5 bases, with 19 bases left between them. Germline CDR1 is LNHNV and CDR2 is YYDKDF (reference sequence). The CDR3 length is 16 residues. CDR3 residues: CATSFRLGGPTGELFF. The CDR3 bases are TGTGCCACCAGTTTTCGACTCGGGGGGCCGACCGGGGAGCTGTTTTTT.

The chain recombines TRBV10-3 with TRBJ2-7; TRBD2 aligns across 12 bases. The trim removed 3 bases at V and 3 bases at J, leaving 6 bases unmatched. This CDR3 has 16 residues. The V gene's germline CDR1 is ENHRY and CDR2 SYGVKD. Here the CDR3 DNA reads TGTGCCATCAGTGACGGGACTAGCGGGTCAATCTACGAGCAGTACTTC. Its protein product is CAISDGTSGSIYEQYF.

This chain connects TRBV9 to TRBJ2-2, with a possible D match to TRBD2 (5 bases). Per the germline V gene, CDR1 is SGDLS and CDR2 is YYNGEE. This CDR3 contains 16 residues. Deletions cut 0 bases from V and 3 bases from J, with 12 bases between. In nucleotides, the CDR3 is TGTGCCAGCAGCGTAGGTGGTAGCGACTACACCGGGGAGCTGTTTTTT. This translates into CASSVGGSDYTGELFF. The variable domain in full, with the rest retrieved from reference TRBV9 and TRBJ2-2, is DSGVTQTPKHLITATGQRVTLRCSPRSGDLSVYWYQQSLDQGLQFLIQYYNGEERAKGNILERFSAQQFPDLHSELNLSSLELGDSALYFCASSVGGSDYTGELFFGEGSRLTVL.

The rearrangement uses TRBV7-3 and TRBJ1-5; D remains ambiguous. This CDR3 has 14 residues. The germline V gene has CDR1 SGHTA and CDR2 FQGTGA. The V end was cut by 8 bases, the J end by 0 bases, with 11 bases between. The CDR3 sequence is CASGIGNSNQPQHF. Here the CDR3 DNA reads TGTGCCAGCGGTATCGGCAATAGCAATCAGCCCCAGCATTTT.

This chain connects TRBV11-2 to TRBJ2-7; no clear D. Germline CDR1 reads SGHAT; CDR2 reads FQNNGV. CDR3 length: 11 residues. V lost 3 bases, J lost 3 bases, and 3 bases lay in between. CDR3 sequence: CASSFYYEQYF. The CDR3 coding sequence is TGTGCCAGCAGCTTTTACTACGAGCAGTACTTC. The whole variable domain, filled in from reference TRBV11-2 and TRBJ2-7, reads EAGVAQSPRYKIIEKRQSVAFWCNPISGHATLYWYQQILGQGPKLLIQFQNNGVVDDSQLPKDRFSAERLKGVDSTLKIQPAKLEDSAVYLCASSFYYEQYFGPGTRLTVT.

This chain joins TRBV5-6 and TRBJ1-2; 7 bases are shared with TRBD1. J was trimmed by 8 bases and V by 5 bases; bases with no gene match: 12. CDR3 length equals 14 residues. CDR1 is SGHDT and CDR2 is YYEEEE in the germline V gene. For the CDR3, the DNA is TGTGCCAGCAGACCTGACAGGGCCCCCGGCGGCTACACCTTC. It translates to CASRPDRAPGGYTF.

This clone was picked up a small number of times. This chain joins TRBV7-9 and TRBJ1-1, with 8 bases matching TRBD1. V was clipped by 6 bases and J by 8 bases; unmatched bases: 11. CDR1 is SEHNR, CDR2 FQNEAQ, per germline (reference sequence). The CDR3 runs 14 residues. The CDR3 sequence: CASSSTGQGKEAFF. CDR3 coding DNA: TGTGCCAGCAGTTCTACCGGACAGGGTAAGGAAGCTTTCTTT.

The chain recombines TRBV7-8 with TRBJ2-3; D is undetermined. The CDR3 sequence is 14 residues long. Trimming removed 4 bases at V and 0 bases at J, with 8 bases between. Germline V gene sequence: CDR1 SGHVS, CDR2 FQNEAQ. Written as DNA, the CDR3 is TGTGCCAGCAGCTCCGTGACTAGCACAGATACGCAGTATTTT. Translating gives CASSSVTSTDTQYF.

This chain joins TRBV7-3 and TRBJ2-1; 7 bases map to TRBD1. There are 15 residues in the CDR3. The V segment lost 2 bases and the J segment 2 bases; nucleotides outside the gene matches: 3. Germline V gives CDR1 SGHTA, CDR2 FQGTGA. The CDR3 spells CASSLLGTAYNEQFF. The CDR3 DNA reads TGTGCCAGCAGCTTATTAGGGACAGCCTACAATGAGCAGTTCTTC.

The chain carries TRBV10-3 and TRBJ2-7; D is unresolved. The CDR3 consists of 14 residues. V lost 2 bases, J lost 1 base, and 9 bases lay in between. Germline V CDR1 and CDR2: ENHRY, SYGVKD. CDR3 amino acids: CAISEGVRSYEQYF. DNA of the CDR3: TGTGCCATCAGTGAGGGGGTGAGATCCTACGAGCAGTACTTC.

The V call is TRBV4-1, the J call TRBJ1-3; 7 bases match TRBD1. The CDR3 loop spans 17 amino acids. Looked up from germline, CDR1 is MGHRA and CDR2 is YSYEKL. Trimming took 0 bases from V and 1 from J; bases not matched to a gene: 6. CDR3 region: CASSQETGSRSGNTIYF. The CDR3, as DNA: TGCGCCAGCAGCCAAGAGACAGGGAGCAGATCTGGAAACACCATATATTTT.

The chain joins TRBV28 to TRBJ1-5, with D perhaps TRBD1 (6 bases). Germline CDR1 and CDR2: MDHEN and SYDVKM. The CDR3 has 15 residues. Trimming left V 6 bases short and J 5 bases short, with 17 bases between. CDR3 coding DNA: TGTGCCAGCAGCCCTCTGGGGGCGCGGGATCAGCCCCAGCATTTT. Amino acids: CASSPLGARDQPQHF.

The chain links TRBV30 to TRBJ1-4, with D maybe TRBD1 (5 bases). Trimming took off 5 bases at V and 5 bases at J, with 27 bases between the two ends. The CDR3 runs 18 residues. Germline values: CDR1 GTSNPN, CDR2 SVGIG (reference sequence). For the CDR3, the DNA is TGTGCCTGGGGAGGCGGGACCTTGGTCGGTGTCGGGAATGAAAAACTGTTTTTT. Its translation: CAWGGGTLVGVGNEKLFF.

The V and J genes are TRBV9 and TRBJ1-2, with 7 bases that match TRBD1. J was trimmed by 8 bases and V by 0 bases; bases with no gene match: 7. Germline CDR1 is SGDLS and CDR2 is YYNGEE. The CDR3 covers 14 residues. CDR3 sequence: CASSVAYRGGGYTF. The DNA for the CDR3 is TGTGCCAGCAGCGTAGCATACAGGGGAGGCGGCTACACCTTC.

V gene TRBV7-9 combines with J gene TRBJ2-1; D not resolved. Germline CDR1 SEHNR, CDR2 FQNEAQ (reference sequence). Trimming shortened V by 0 bases and J by 8 bases, and 5 bases separated the two germline ends. This CDR3 is 12 amino acids long. The CDR3 DNA reads as TGTGCCAGCAGCTTAGCGCTCTATGAGCAGTTCTTC. As protein: CASSLALYEQFF.

The chain is built from TRBV28 and TRBJ2-7; 7 nucleotides line up with TRBD2. This CDR3 region has 14 residues. J was trimmed by 4 bases and V by 1 base; bases with no gene match: 4. CDR1 is MDHEN and CDR2 is SYDVKM in the germline V gene. CDR3 DNA: TGTGCCAGCAGTTTATTGGGAGGGTTTTACGAGCAGTACTTC. Encoded protein: CASSLLGGFYEQYF.

V usage is TRBV5-1 and J usage is TRBJ2-1, with 8 positions matching TRBD2. J was trimmed by 2 bases and V by 3 bases; bases with no gene match: 1. Germline V gives CDR1 SGHRS, CDR2 YFSETQ. The CDR3 runs 14 residues. The CDR3 coding sequence is TGCGCCAGCAGCTCGGGGGGGCCCTACAATGAGCAGTTCTTC. It encodes CASSSGGPYNEQFF.

The V and J genes are TRBV7-3 and TRBJ2-2; D unclear. There are 12 residues in the CDR3. Trimming shortened V by 3 bases and J by 6 bases, and 5 bases separated the two germline ends. From germline, CDR1 is SGHTA and CDR2 FQGTGA. The CDR3 bases are TGTGCCAGCAGCTTTACCGCCGGGGAGCTGTTTTTT. This gives the protein CASSFTAGELFF.

This chain uses TRBV7-2 with TRBJ2-1; a weak D match, TRBD1 (6 bases). The V gene's germline CDR1 is SGHTA and CDR2 FQGNSA. V shed 3 bases and J shed 2 bases, with 14 bases lying between them. CDR3 size: 16 residues. In nucleotides, the CDR3 is TGTGCCAGCAGCTTGGGGGTCCACAGGGCCTACAATGAGCAGTTCTTC. It encodes CASSLGVHRAYNEQFF.

The genes are TRBV10-3 and TRBJ2-4; 9 bases align to TRBD2. Germline-derived CDR1 and CDR2 are ENHRY and SYGVKD. The length of the CDR3 is 16 residues. The V segment lost 0 bases and the J segment 3 bases; nucleotides outside the gene matches: 3. CDR3 sequence reads: CAISESQRGVKNIQYF. In nucleotides, the CDR3 is TGTGCCATCAGTGAGTCCCAGCGGGGGGTCAAAAACATTCAGTACTTC.

The V and J genes are TRBV11-2 and TRBJ2-2; 13 positions agree with TRBD2. Germline values: CDR1 SGHAT, CDR2 FQNNGV. CDR3 size: 16 residues. With 5 bases clipped from V and 7 bases from J, the junction kept 7 bases outside the gene matches. The CDR3 is CASSTWTSGRGGELFF. As DNA, the CDR3 is TGTGCCAGCAGCACCTGGACTAGCGGGAGAGGCGGGGAGCTGTTTTTT.

The table lists this clone with a few counts. The rearrangement links TRBV6-5 to TRBJ2-7; no clear D gene. Germline loops: CDR1 MNHEY, CDR2 SVGAGI. The length of the CDR3 is 11 residues. The V gene lost 4 bases and the J gene lost 5 bases, with 6 bases spanning the gap. The CDR3: CASSFRNEQYF. The CDR3 bases are TGTGCCAGCAGTTTCCGTAACGAGCAGTACTTC.

The chain uses TRBV4-2 and TRBJ1-1, with D possibly TRBD1 on 6 matching bases. This CDR3 region has 15 residues. The germline V and J ends were trimmed by 0 bases and 4 bases, with 12 bases remaining between them. The germline CDR1 and CDR2 sequences are LGHNA and YNFKEQ. This CDR3 reads CASSQEQGAITEAFF. The CDR3 bases are TGTGCCAGCAGCCAAGAACAGGGAGCGATCACTGAAGCTTTCTTT.

This clone has a single count. The gene calls are TRBV25-1 and TRBJ2-2; 9 positions match TRBD1. The junction had 5 bases not matched to a gene; V was cut back by 6 bases and J by 3 bases. The germline gives CDR1 MGHDK, CDR2 SYGVNS. This CDR3 region has 15 residues. The CDR3 region has the DNA TGTGCCAGCAGCCCGGGACAGGGTGACACCGGGGAGCTGTTTTTT. Its protein is CASSPGQGDTGELFF.